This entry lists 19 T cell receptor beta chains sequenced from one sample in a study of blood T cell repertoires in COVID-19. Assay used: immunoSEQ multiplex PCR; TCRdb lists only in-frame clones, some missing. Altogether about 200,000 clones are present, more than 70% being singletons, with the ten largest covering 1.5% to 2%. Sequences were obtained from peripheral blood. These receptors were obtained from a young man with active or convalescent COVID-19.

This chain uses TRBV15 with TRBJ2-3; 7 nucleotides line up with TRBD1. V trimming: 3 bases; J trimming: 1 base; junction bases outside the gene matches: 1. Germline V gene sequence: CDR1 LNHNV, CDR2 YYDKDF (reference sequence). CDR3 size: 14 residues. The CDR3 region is CATSSGQGTDTQYF. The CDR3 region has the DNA TGTGCCACCAGCAGTGGACAGGGCACAGATACGCAGTATTTT.

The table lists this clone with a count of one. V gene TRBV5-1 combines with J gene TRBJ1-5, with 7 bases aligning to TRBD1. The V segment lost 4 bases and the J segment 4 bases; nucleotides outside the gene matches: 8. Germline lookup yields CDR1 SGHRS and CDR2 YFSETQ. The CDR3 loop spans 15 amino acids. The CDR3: CASSHTGDRNQPQHF. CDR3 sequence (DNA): TGCGCCAGCAGCCACACAGGGGATAGAAATCAGCCCCAGCATTTT.

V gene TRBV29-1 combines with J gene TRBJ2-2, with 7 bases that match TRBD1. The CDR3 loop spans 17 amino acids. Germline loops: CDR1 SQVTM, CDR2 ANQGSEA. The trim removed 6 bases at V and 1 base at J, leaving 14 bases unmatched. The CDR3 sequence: CSVGPSRGLGNTGELFF. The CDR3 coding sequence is TGCAGCGTGGGACCCTCTAGGGGGCTGGGGAACACCGGGGAGCTGTTTTTT.

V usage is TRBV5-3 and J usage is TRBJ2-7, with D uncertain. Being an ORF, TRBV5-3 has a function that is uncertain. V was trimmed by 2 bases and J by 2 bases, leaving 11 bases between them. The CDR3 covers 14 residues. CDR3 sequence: CARSFAGPTYEQYF. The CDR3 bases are TGTGCCAGAAGCTTTGCTGGGCCCACCTACGAGCAGTACTTC.

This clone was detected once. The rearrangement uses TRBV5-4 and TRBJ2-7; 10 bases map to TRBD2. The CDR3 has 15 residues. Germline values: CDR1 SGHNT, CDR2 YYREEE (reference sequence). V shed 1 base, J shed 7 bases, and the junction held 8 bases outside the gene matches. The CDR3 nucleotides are TGTGCCAGCAGCTTGTGGCCTAGCGGGAGTGGGGAGCAGTACTTC. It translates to CASSLWPSGSGEQYF. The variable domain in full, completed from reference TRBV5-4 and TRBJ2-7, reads ETGVTQSPTHLIKTRGQQVTLRCSSQSGHNTVSWYQQALGQGPQFIFQYYREEENGRGNFPPRFSGLQFPNYSSELNVNALELDDSALYLCASSLWPSGSGEQYFGPGTRLTVT.

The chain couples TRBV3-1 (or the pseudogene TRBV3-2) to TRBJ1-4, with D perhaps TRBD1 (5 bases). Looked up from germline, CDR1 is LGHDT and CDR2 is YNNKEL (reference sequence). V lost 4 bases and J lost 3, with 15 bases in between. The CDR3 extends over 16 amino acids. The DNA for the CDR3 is TGTGCCAGCAGCCGTCGGAGCGGGGGAGCTAATGAAAAACTGTTTTTT. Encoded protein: CASSRRSGGANEKLFF.

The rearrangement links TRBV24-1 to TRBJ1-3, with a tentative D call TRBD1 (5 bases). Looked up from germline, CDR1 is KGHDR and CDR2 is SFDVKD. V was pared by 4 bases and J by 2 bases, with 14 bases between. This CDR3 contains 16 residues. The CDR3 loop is CATSERIPGTGNTIYF. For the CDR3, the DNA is TGTGCCACCAGTGAACGAATCCCAGGGACTGGAAACACCATATATTTT.

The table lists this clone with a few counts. The CDR3 region has the DNA TGTGCCAGCAGTACCAGGGGCTCGGATAATTCACCCCTCCACTTT. This encodes CASSTRGSDNSPLHF. The chain joins TRBV28 to TRBJ1-6; a weak D match, TRBD1 (6 bases). V was shortened by 5 bases and J by 5 bases, with 13 bases between the two germline ends. CDR1 MDHEN and CDR2 SYDVKM come from the germline V gene. The CDR3 runs to 15 residues.

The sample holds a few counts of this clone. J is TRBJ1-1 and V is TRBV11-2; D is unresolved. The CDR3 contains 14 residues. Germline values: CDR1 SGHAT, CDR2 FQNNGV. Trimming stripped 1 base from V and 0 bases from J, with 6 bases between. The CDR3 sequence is CASSLGGLNTEAFF. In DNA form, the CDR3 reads TGTGCCAGCAGCTTAGGAGGTCTGAACACTGAAGCTTTCTTT.

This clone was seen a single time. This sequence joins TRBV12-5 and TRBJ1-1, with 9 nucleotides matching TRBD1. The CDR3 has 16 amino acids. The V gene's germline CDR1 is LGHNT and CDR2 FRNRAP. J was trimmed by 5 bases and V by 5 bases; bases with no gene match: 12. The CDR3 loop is CASGRGTGNFDTEAFF. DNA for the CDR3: TGTGCTAGTGGTAGGGGGACAGGGAATTTCGATACTGAAGCTTTCTTT.

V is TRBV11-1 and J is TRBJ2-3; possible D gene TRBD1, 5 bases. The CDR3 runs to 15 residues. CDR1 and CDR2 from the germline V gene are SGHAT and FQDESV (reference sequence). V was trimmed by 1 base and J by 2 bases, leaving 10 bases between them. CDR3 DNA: TGTGCCAGCAGCTTAGGGGTGGACAACACAGATACGCAGTATTTT. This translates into CASSLGVDNTDTQYF.

The CDR3 region has the DNA TGTGCCAGTAGTACCGCTTGGCCCGACACCTCTGGAAACACCATATATTTT. This codes for CASSTAWPDTSGNTIYF. V is TRBV19 and J is TRBJ1-3; no clear D. The CDR3 has 17 amino acids. V was trimmed by 4 bases and J by 0 bases, leaving 16 bases between them. The germline gives CDR1 LNHDA, CDR2 SQIVND (reference sequence). Together with reference TRBV19 and TRBJ1-3, the CDR3 gives the full variable domain: DGGITQSPKYLFRKEGQNVTLSCEQNLNHDAMYWYRQDPGQGLRLIYYSQIVNDFQKGDIAEGYSVSREKKESFPLTVTSAQKNPTAFYLCASSTAWPDTSGNTIYFGEGSWLTVV.

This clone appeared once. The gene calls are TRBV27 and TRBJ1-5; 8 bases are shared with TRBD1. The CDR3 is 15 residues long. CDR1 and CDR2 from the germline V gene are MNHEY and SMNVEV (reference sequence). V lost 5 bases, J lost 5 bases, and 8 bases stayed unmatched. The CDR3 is CASSRDRGEDQPQHF. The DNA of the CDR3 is TGTGCCAGCAGTCGTGACAGGGGAGAGGATCAGCCCCAGCATTTT.

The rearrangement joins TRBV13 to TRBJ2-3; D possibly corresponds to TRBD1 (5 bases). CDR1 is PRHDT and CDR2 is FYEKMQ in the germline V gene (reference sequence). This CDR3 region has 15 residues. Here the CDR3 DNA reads TGTACCCGTAAAACGACGCAGGGTTCCACAGATACGCAGTATTTT. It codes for CTRKTTQGSTDTQYF.

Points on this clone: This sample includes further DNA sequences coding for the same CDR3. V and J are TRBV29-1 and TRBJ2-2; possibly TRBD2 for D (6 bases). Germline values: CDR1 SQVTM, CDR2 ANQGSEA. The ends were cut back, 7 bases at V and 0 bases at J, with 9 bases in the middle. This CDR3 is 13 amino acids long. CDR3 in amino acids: CSARDSNTGELFF. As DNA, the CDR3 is TGCAGCGCTAGGGACTCGAACACCGGGGAGCTGTTTTTT.

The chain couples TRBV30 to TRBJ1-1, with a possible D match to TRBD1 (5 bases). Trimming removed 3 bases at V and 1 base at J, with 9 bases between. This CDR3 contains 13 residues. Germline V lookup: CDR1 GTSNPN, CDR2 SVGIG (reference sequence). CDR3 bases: TGTGCCTGGAGGCGGGGGAGGAACACTGAAGCTTTCTTT. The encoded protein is CAWRRGRNTEAFF.

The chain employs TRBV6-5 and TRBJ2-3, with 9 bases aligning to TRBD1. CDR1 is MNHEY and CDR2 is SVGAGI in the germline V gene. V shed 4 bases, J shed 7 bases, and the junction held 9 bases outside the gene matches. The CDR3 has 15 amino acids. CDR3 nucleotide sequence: TGTGCCAGCAGTTCCGACCGGGACAGGGTATATACGCAGTATTTT. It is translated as CASSSDRDRVYTQYF.

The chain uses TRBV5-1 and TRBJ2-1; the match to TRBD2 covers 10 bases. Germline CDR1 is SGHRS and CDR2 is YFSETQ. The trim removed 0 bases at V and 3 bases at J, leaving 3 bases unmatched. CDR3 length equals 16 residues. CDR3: CASSLEGLASYNEQFF. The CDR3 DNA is TGCGCCAGCAGCTTGGAGGGACTAGCGAGCTACAATGAGCAGTTCTTC. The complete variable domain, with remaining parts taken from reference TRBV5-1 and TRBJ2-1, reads KAGVTQTPRYLIKTRGQQVTLSCSPISGHRSVSWYQQTPGQGLQFLFEYFSETQRNKGNFPGRFSGRQFSNSRSEMNVSTLELGDSALYLCASSLEGLASYNEQFFGPGTRLTVL.

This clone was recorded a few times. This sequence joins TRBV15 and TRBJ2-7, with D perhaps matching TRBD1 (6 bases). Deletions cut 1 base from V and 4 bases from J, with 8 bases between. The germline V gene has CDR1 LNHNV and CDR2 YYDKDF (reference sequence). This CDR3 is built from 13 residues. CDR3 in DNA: TGTGCCACCAGCAGAGTGGGGGCGTACGAGCAGTACTTC. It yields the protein CATSRVGAYEQYF.